These 12 T cell receptor beta chains share one sample of origin, sequenced in a study of cytomegalovirus exposure and HLA in healthy donors. The PCR had 60 Vbeta and 13 Jbeta primers. The repertoire was sequenced with immunoSEQ multiplex PCR; TCRdb's copy has only in-frame clones and lacks some. The table includes 150,000 to 250,000 clones, 79% detected once. The source material was PBMCs. The receptors were sampled from a woman aged 25 to 39 in good health and CMV-seropositive.

The chain uses TRBV10-1 and TRBJ1-4, with 7 nucleotides matching TRBD1. Germline CDR1 reads WNHNN; CDR2 reads SYGVQD (reference sequence). V trimming: 0 bases; J trimming: 6 bases; junction bases outside the gene matches: 7. The CDR3 spans 16 residues. The CDR3 reads CASSESTGQDHEKLFF. The CDR3 DNA reads as TGCGCCAGCAGTGAGTCGACTGGACAGGACCATGAAAAACTGTTTTTT.

J is TRBJ2-7 and V is TRBV6-1; D is unresolved. The germline gives CDR1 MNHNS, CDR2 SASEGT. This CDR3 is built from 12 residues. V lost 6 bases and J lost 5, with 11 bases in between. The CDR3 loop is CASRDVGHEQYF. Here the CDR3 DNA reads TGTGCCAGCAGAGACGTGGGCCACGAGCAGTACTTC.

This clone occurred a few times. V gene TRBV30 combines with J gene TRBJ2-5; tentatively, D is TRBD2 (8 bases). The CDR3 length is 15 residues. The germline gives CDR1 GTSNPN, CDR2 SVGIG (reference sequence). V lost 3 bases to trimming and J lost 5 bases, with 19 bases between them. CDR3 in amino acids: CAWSGRGGGWETQYF. As DNA, the CDR3 is TGTGCCTGGAGCGGGAGGGGAGGGGGCTGGGAGACCCAGTACTTC.

V usage is TRBV11-3 and J usage is TRBJ2-2, with a weak D call TRBD1 (5 bases). CDR3 size: 15 residues. Germline V gene lookup returns CDR1 SGHNT and CDR2 YENEEA. The germline V and J ends were trimmed by 5 bases and 0 bases, with 10 bases remaining between them. The CDR3 nucleotides are TGTGCCAGCAGCGGACGGACACCGAACACCGGGGAGCTGTTTTTT. Translated, it gives CASSGRTPNTGELFF. Full variable domain (outside the CDR3, taken from reference TRBV11-3 and TRBJ2-2): EAGVVQSPRYKIIEKKQPVAFWCNPISGHNTLYWYLQNLGQGPELLIRYENEEAVDDSQLPKDRFSAERLKGVDSTLKIQPAELGDSAVYLCASSGRTPNTGELFFGEGSRLTVL.

This rearrangement joins TRBV7-2 to TRBJ2-7; D possibly corresponds to TRBD2 (6 bases). Germline V gives CDR1 SGHTA, CDR2 FQGNSA. V lost 7 bases, J lost 0 bases, and 19 bases lay in between. The CDR3 length is 16 residues. As DNA, the CDR3 is TGTGCCAGCACAGCCCGAGGGGCGGGGTCCTCCTACGAGCAGTACTTC. It codes for CASTARGAGSSYEQYF. The whole variable domain, filled in from reference TRBV7-2 and TRBJ2-7, reads GAGVSQSPSNKVTEKGKDVELRCDPISGHTALYWYRQSLGQGLEFLIYFQGNSAPDKSGLPSDRFSAERTGGSVSTLTIQRTQQEDSAVYLCASTARGAGSSYEQYFGPGTRLTVT.

The sample holds a few counts of this clone. This chain uses TRBV7-8 with TRBJ1-2; TRBD1 might be the D (5 bases). The CDR3 runs to 12 residues. Germline V gene sequence: CDR1 SGHVS, CDR2 FQNEAQ. V lost 10 bases and J 5 bases, leaving 14 bases between the germline ends. CDR3 protein: CAIRNRRYGYTF. CDR3 nucleotides: TGTGCCATCCGGAACAGGCGTTATGGCTACACCTTC.

The chain has TRBV6-5 and TRBJ1-6; 7 nucleotides agree with TRBD1. J was trimmed by 7 bases and V by 5 bases; bases with no gene match: 8. The V gene's germline CDR1 is MNHEY and CDR2 SVGAGI. This CDR3 comprises 15 residues. This CDR3 reads CASSPGQAANSPLHF. CDR3 nucleotide sequence: TGTGCCAGCAGTCCAGGACAGGCCGCGAATTCACCCCTCCACTTT.

This sequence joins TRBV5-1 and TRBJ2-7; 9 nucleotides match TRBD1. Germline V gives CDR1 SGHRS, CDR2 YFSETQ. The V gene end was trimmed by 5 bases and the J gene end by 7 bases; junction bases not matched to a gene: 4. The CDR3 totals 12 residues. In nucleotides, the CDR3 is TGCGCCAGCAGGCGGACAGGGGATGAGCAGTACTTC. Protein: CASRRTGDEQYF.

This chain uses TRBV11-3 with TRBJ2-5; 8 nucleotides agree with TRBD2. The CDR3 totals 16 residues. CDR1 and CDR2 from the germline V gene are SGHNT and YENEEA. V dropped 5 bases and J dropped 5; count of bases not matched to a gene: 13. The DNA of the CDR3 is TGTGCCAGCAGCCGAATTAAAGCGGGAGCGAGGGAGACCCAGTACTTC. Its protein product is CASSRIKAGARETQYF.

This clone came up once. V usage is TRBV7-2 and J usage is TRBJ2-7; 9 nucleotides line up with TRBD1. V lost 2 bases to trimming and J lost 1 base; unmatched junction nucleotides: 6. CDR3 size: 16 residues. Per germline, CDR1 SGHTA and CDR2 FQGNSA. CDR3 sequence: CASSLLPGQGSYEQYF. The CDR3 region has the DNA TGTGCCAGCAGCTTACTACCGGGACAGGGTTCCTACGAGCAGTACTTC.

The chain uses TRBV6-5 and TRBJ1-3; no clear D gene. CDR3 length: 15 amino acids. Deletions cut 0 bases from V and 0 bases from J, with 6 bases between. CDR1 is MNHEY, CDR2 SVGAGI, per germline. CDR3 loop: CASSYSISSGNTIYF. As DNA, the CDR3 is TGTGCCAGCAGTTACTCGATCAGCTCTGGAAACACCATATATTTT.

The chain combines TRBV10-3 with TRBJ1-5, with D unclear. The germline CDR1 and CDR2 sequences are ENHRY and SYGVKD. The CDR3 consists of 13 residues. Trimming took 4 bases from V and 10 from J, leaving 14 bases between them. In DNA, the CDR3 is TGTGCCATCAGTGGGGTCGAGGGCGATCCCCAGCATTTT. As protein: CAISGVEGDPQHF.